This TCR beta chain emerged from a study of blood T cell repertoires in COVID-19. The method was immunoSEQ multiplex PCR; TCRdb's version includes in-frame clones alone and lacks a portion of them. The sample has about 220,000 clones, around 91% seen once. Per the germline V gene, CDR1 is MDHEN and CDR2 is SYDVKM. V shed 4 bases and J 3 bases; nucleotides not matched to a gene: 10. This CDR3 comprises 17 residues. The sequencing sample was made of PBMCs or T cells enriched from blood (not recorded which). This receptor was obtained from a woman between 18 and 29 years old in a cohort exposed to, infected with or recovered from COVID-19 (not recorded which). The V and J genes are TRBV28 and TRBJ1-3; 9 positions agree with TRBD1. This CDR3 is CASSSPGQGLGGNTIYF. Written as DNA, the CDR3 is TGTGCCAGCAGTTCGCCGGGACAGGGTCTTGGTGGAAACACCATATATTTT.